Each of the 10 T cell receptor beta chains below was sequenced from the same sample in a study of cytomegalovirus exposure and HLA in healthy donors. The study ran its PCR with 60 Vbeta and 13 Jbeta primers. The table came from immunoSEQ multiplex PCR; TCRdb's copy has only in-frame clones and leaves some out. The sample's table shows about 140,000 clones. Sequencing was carried out using PBMCs. These receptors came from a male donor in good health and CMV-seronegative.

J is TRBJ2-1 and V is TRBV5-1; 10 nucleotides match TRBD2. The junction had 18 bases not matched to a gene; V was cut back by 0 bases and J by 9 bases. The CDR3 covers 19 residues. In germline, CDR1 is SGHRS, CDR2 YFSETQ. The CDR3 coding sequence is TGCGCCAGCAGCTTGGGCATCACTGGACTAGCGGCCCCCCGGAGTGAGCAGTTCTTC. This gives the protein CASSLGITGLAAPRSEQFF.

The genes are TRBV19 and TRBJ1-2; D remains unclear. The V gene lost 3 bases and the J gene lost 6 bases, with 17 bases spanning the gap. Germline values: CDR1 LNHDA, CDR2 SQIVND (reference sequence). The CDR3 is 15 amino acids. This CDR3 is CASSIWVGDPHGYTF. CDR3 in DNA: TGTGCCAGTAGTATCTGGGTCGGGGATCCACATGGCTACACCTTC.

The chain is built from TRBV7-9 and TRBJ2-1; 10 bases are a match to TRBD2. CDR1 is SEHNR and CDR2 is FQNEAQ in the germline V gene (reference sequence). The CDR3 consists of 16 residues. J was trimmed by 5 bases and V by 5 bases; bases with no gene match: 9. Here the CDR3 DNA reads TGTGCCAGCAGCCCATGGACTAGCGGCCAACACAATGAGCAGTTCTTC. It is translated as CASSPWTSGQHNEQFF.

The chain carries TRBV30 and TRBJ2-7; D perhaps matches TRBD2 (5 bases). The CDR3 extends over 13 amino acids. Per germline, CDR1 GTSNPN and CDR2 SVGIG (reference sequence). V was trimmed by 6 bases and J by 3 bases, leaving 15 bases between them. The CDR3 bases are TGTGCCTGCCTAGAGGGATTTGTCTACGAGCAGTACTTC. Encoded protein: CACLEGFVYEQYF.

This chain joins TRBV27 and TRBJ2-2, with D uncertain. Trimming took 2 bases from V and 3 from J, leaving 10 bases between them. The germline V gene encodes CDR1 MNHEY and CDR2 SMNVEV (reference sequence). This CDR3 region has 15 residues. The CDR3 loop reads CASSLLRAYTGELFF. CDR3 nucleotides: TGTGCCAGCAGTTTACTCCGCGCTTACACCGGGGAGCTGTTTTTT.

The chain uses TRBV7-9 and TRBJ2-5; D unclear. Germline CDR1 is SEHNR and CDR2 is FQNEAQ (reference sequence). V shed 3 bases and J shed 5 bases, with 13 bases lying between them. There are 14 residues in the CDR3. The CDR3 spells CASSLAISRETQYF. The CDR3 region has the DNA TGTGCCAGCAGCTTGGCGATCTCGAGGGAGACCCAGTACTTC.

The chain is built from TRBV15 and TRBJ2-2, with 7 bases that match TRBD2. V gave up 1 base and J gave up 6 bases; unmatched junction bases: 2. The CDR3 is 14 amino acids. Germline V gene data show CDR1 as LNHNV and CDR2 as YYDKDF (reference sequence). The CDR3 is CATSRAREAGELFF. CDR3 bases: TGTGCCACCAGCAGAGCTCGGGAGGCCGGGGAGCTGTTTTTT.

This chain connects TRBV28 to TRBJ1-1; 10 bases are a match to TRBD1. V shed 1 base, J shed 6 bases, and the junction held 11 bases outside the gene matches. Germline CDR1 MDHEN, CDR2 SYDVKM. This CDR3 is built from 17 residues. The CDR3 nucleotides are TGTGCCAGCAGTTTATTGATGGGACAGGGGTCTCGTGCTGAAGCTTTCTTT. This codes for CASSLLMGQGSRAEAFF.

The chain employs TRBV27 and TRBJ2-2; maybe TRBD2 (6 bases). Germline V gene data show CDR1 as MNHEY and CDR2 as SMNVEV (reference sequence). The CDR3 loop spans 15 amino acids. Trimming shortened V by 2 bases and J by 2 bases, and 9 bases separated the two germline ends. Written as DNA, the CDR3 is TGTGCCAGCAGTTTAAGCGGGCTTAACACCGGGGAGCTGTTTTTT. Encoded protein: CASSLSGLNTGELFF.

The genes are TRBV7-6 and TRBJ2-3; 9 nucleotides align to TRBD2. J lost 3 bases, V lost 1 base, and 2 bases had no gene match. CDR1 and CDR2 from the germline V gene are SGHVS and FNYEAQ. The CDR3 covers 15 residues. Here the CDR3 reads CASSLGGGATDTQYF. DNA for the CDR3: TGTGCCAGCAGCTTAGGCGGGGGGGCTACAGATACGCAGTATTTT. Together with reference TRBV7-6 and TRBJ2-3, the CDR3 gives the full variable domain: GAGVSQSPRYKVTKRGQDVALRCDPISGHVSLYWYRQALGQGPEFLTYFNYEAQQDKSGLPNDRFSAERPEGSISTLTIQRTEQRDSAMYRCASSLGGGATDTQYFGPGTRLTVL.